Only one count was recorded for the clone carrying this T cell receptor beta chain. Its antigen is not known. Germline CDR1 and CDR2: LNHNV and YYDKDF (reference sequence). CDR3 length: 12 amino acids. V was cut by 3 bases and J by 5 bases, with 7 bases left in between. Around 30,000 T cell genomes, or about 0.2 ug DNA, went into the sorted-subset replicate PCRs. This table comes from immunoSEQ multiplex PCR, and its TCRdb copy is limited to in-frame clones, with some not included. This sample yields around 2.1 million clones, of which about 92% are seen a single time; around 1.7% belongs to the top ten. Cells designated naive CD8 were CD45RO-negative and were positively selected for CCR7, with terminally differentiated effector memory CD45RA+ cells excluded. The data derive from a study of shared clonotypes between healthy human individuals. Study-wide points: Sampling covered nothing but blood. Tissue TCR repertoires likely differ from those found in blood. A limitation of the genetic and exposure-history diversity represented arose from few donors. In general, naive subsets displayed greater estimated richness than memory subsets did.

This sequence originates from a man aged 18 to 30 in good health. Some clones in this sample may be carry-over from other donors' samples. The V call is TRBV15, the J call TRBJ2-5, with D perhaps matching TRBD2 (5 bases). Sequenced material: naive CD8+ T cells from PBMCs. The CDR3 reads CATSSRGETQYF. DNA of the CDR3: TGTGCCACCAGCAGCCGCGGGGAGACCCAGTACTTC.